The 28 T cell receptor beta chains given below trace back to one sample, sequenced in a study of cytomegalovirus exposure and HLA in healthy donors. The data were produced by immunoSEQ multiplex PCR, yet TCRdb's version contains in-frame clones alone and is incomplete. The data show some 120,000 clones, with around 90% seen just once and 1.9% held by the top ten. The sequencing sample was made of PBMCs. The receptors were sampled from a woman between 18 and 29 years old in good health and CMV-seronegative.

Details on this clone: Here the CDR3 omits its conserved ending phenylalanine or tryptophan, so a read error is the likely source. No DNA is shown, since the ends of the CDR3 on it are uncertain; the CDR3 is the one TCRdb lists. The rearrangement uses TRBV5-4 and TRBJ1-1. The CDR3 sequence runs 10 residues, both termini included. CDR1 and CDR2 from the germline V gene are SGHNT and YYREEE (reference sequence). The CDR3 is CASSQWGLQL.

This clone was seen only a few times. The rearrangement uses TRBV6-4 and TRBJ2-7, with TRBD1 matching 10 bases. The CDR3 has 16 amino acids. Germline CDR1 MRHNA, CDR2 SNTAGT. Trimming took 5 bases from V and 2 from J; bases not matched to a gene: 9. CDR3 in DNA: TGTGCCAGCAGTTCAGTTCCGGGACAGGGGACCTACGAGCAGTACTTC. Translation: CASSSVPGQGTYEQYF.

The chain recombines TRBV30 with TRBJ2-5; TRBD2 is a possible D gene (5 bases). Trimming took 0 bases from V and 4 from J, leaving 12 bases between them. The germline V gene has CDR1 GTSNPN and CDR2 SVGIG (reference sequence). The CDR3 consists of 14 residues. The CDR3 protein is CAWSVGSSLETQYF. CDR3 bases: TGTGCCTGGAGTGTTGGCTCTAGCTTAGAGACCCAGTACTTC.

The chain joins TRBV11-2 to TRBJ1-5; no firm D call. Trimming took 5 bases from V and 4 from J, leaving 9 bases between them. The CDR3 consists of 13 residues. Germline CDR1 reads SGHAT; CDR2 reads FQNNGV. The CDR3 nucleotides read TGTGCCAGCAGCCCAAGCCCAAATCAGCCCCAGCATTTT. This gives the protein CASSPSPNQPQHF.

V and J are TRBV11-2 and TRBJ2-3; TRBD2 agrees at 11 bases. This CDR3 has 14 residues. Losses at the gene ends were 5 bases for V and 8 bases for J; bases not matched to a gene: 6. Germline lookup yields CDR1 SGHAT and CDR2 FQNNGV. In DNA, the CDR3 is TGTGCCAGCAGCACAACTAGCGGGGGCCTTACGCAGTATTTT. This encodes CASSTTSGGLTQYF.

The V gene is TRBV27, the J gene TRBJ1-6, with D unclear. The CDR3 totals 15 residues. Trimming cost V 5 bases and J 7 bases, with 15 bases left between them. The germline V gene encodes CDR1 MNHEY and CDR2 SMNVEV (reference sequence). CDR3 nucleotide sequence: TGTGCCAGCAGTGGTCGACCCCTCGGGAATTCACCCCTCCACTTT. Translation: CASSGRPLGNSPLHF.

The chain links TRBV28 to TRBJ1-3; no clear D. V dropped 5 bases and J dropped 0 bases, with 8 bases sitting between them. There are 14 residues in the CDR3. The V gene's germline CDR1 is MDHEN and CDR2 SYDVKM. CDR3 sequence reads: CASSPFPSGNTIYF. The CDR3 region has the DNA TGTGCCAGCAGTCCATTTCCCTCTGGAAACACCATATATTTT.

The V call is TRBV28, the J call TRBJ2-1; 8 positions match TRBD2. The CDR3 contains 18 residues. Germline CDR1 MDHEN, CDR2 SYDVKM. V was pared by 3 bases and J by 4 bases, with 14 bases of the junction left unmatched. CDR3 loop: CASSFPVKTSDQYNEQFF. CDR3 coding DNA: TGTGCCAGCAGTTTTCCGGTTAAGACTAGCGACCAGTACAATGAGCAGTTCTTC.

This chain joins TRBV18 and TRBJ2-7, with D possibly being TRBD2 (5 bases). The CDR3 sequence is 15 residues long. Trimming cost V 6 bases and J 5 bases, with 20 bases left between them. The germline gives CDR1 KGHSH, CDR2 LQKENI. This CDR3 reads CASSPLGGEGNEQYF. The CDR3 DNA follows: TGTGCCAGCTCGCCATTGGGTGGAGAGGGTAACGAGCAGTACTTC.

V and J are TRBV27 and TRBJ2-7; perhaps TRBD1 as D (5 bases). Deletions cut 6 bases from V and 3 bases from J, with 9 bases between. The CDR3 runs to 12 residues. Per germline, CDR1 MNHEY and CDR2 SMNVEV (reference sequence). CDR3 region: CASSFTGYEQYF. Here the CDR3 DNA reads TGTGCCAGCAGCTTCACAGGCTACGAGCAGTACTTC.

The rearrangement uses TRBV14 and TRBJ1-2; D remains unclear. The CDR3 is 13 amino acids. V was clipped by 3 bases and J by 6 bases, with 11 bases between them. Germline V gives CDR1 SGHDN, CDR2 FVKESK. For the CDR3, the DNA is TGTGCCAGCAGCCAGGGGAGGACTGATGGCTACACCTTC. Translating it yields CASSQGRTDGYTF.

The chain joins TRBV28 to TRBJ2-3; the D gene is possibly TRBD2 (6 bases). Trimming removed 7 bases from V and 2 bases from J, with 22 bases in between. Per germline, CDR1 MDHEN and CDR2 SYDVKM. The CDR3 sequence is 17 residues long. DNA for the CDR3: TGTGCCAGCATCAATCCCCCAGGGAGGAGGTCCACAGATACGCAGTATTTT. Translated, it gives CASINPPGRRSTDTQYF.

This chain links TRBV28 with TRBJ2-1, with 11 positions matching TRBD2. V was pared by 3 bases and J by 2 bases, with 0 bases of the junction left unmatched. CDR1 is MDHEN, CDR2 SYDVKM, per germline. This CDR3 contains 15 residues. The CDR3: CASSLTSGAYNEQFF. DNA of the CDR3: TGTGCCAGCAGTTTGACTAGCGGGGCCTACAATGAGCAGTTCTTC.

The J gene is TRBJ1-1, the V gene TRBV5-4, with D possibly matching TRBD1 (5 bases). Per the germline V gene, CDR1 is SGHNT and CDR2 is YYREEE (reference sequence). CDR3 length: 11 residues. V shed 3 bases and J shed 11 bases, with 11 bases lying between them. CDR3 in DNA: TGTGCCAGCAGCTCGGGGGTGTCGGCTTTCTTT. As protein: CASSSGVSAFF. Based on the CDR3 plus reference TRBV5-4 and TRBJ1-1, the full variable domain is ETGVTQSPTHLIKTRGQQVTLRCSSQSGHNTVSWYQQALGQGPQFIFQYYREEENGRGNFPPRFSGLQFPNYSSELNVNALELDDSALYLCASSSGVSAFFGQGTRLTVV.

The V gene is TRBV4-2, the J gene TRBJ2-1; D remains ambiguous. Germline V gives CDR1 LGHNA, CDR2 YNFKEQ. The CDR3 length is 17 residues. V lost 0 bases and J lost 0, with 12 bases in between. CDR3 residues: CASSQDLRGSSYNEQFF. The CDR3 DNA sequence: TGTGCCAGCAGCCAAGACTTGCGCGGTAGCTCCTACAATGAGCAGTTCTTC.

The CDR3 sequence: CASSPNGWTAYEQYF. CDR3 bases: TGTGCCAGCAGTCCTAATGGTTGGACAGCCTACGAGCAGTACTTC. The chain employs TRBV27 and TRBJ2-7; tentatively, D is TRBD1 (6 bases). Trimming took off 5 bases at V and 2 bases at J, with 16 bases between the two ends. Germline CDR1 MNHEY, CDR2 SMNVEV (reference sequence). The CDR3 totals 15 residues.

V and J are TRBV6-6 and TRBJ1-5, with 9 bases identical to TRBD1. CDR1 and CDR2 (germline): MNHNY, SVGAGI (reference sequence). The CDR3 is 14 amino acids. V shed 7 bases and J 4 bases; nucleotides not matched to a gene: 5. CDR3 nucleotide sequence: TGTGCCAGCAACGACAGGGGGTCTAATCAGCCCCAGCATTTT. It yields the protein CASNDRGSNQPQHF.

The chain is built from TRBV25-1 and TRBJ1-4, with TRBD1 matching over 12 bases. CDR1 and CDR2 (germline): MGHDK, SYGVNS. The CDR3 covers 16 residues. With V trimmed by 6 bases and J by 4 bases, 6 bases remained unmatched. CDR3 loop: CASSRGQGAINEKLFF. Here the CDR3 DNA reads TGTGCCAGCAGCCGGGGACAGGGGGCCATTAATGAAAAACTGTTTTTT. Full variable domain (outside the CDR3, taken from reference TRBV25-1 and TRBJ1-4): EADIYQTPRYLVIGTGKKITLECSQTMGHDKMYWYQQDPGMELHLIHYSYGVNSTEKGDLSSESTVSRIRTEHFPLTLESARPSHTSQYLCASSRGQGAINEKLFFGSGTQLSVL.

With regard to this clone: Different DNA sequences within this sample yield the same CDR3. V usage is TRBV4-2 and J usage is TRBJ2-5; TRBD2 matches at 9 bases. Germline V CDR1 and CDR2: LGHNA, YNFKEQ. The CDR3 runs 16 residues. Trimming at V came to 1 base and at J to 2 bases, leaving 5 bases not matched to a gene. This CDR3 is CASSQVLAGRQETQYF. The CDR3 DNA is TGTGCCAGCAGCCAAGTCCTAGCGGGGAGACAAGAGACCCAGTACTTC.

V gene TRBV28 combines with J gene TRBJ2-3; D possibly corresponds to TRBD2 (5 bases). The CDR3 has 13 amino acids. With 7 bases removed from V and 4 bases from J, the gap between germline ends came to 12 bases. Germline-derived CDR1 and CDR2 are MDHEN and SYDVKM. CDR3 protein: CASMGALPDTQYF. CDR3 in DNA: TGTGCCAGCATGGGAGCTCTCCCAGATACGCAGTATTTT.

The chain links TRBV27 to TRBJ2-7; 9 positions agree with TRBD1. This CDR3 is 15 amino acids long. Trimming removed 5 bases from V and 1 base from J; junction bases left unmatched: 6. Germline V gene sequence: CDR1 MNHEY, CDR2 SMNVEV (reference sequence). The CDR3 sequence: CASSAQGAVSYEQYF. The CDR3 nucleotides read TGTGCCAGCAGTGCACAGGGGGCAGTTTCCTACGAGCAGTACTTC.

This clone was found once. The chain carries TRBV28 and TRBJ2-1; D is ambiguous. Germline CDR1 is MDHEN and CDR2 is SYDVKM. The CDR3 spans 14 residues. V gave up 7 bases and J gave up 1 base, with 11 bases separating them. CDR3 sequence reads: CASITRSSYNEQFF. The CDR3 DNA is TGTGCCAGCATTACCAGGTCGTCCTACAATGAGCAGTTCTTC.

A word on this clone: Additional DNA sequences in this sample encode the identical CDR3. The CDR3 protein is CASSLGGSYNEQFF. CDR3 DNA sequence: TGTGCCAGCAGTTTAGGGGGGAGCTACAATGAGCAGTTCTTC. The rearrangement joins TRBV27 to TRBJ2-1, with a tentative D call TRBD2 (6 bases). The germline gives CDR1 MNHEY, CDR2 SMNVEV (reference sequence). This CDR3 has 14 residues. V lost 2 bases, J lost 3 bases, and 8 bases lay in between.

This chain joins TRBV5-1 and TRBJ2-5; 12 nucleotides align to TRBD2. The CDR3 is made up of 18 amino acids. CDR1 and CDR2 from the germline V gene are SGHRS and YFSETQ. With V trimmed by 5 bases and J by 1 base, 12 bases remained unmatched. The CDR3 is CASRFRLAGGFLQETQYF. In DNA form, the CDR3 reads TGCGCCAGCAGATTTCGGCTAGCGGGAGGGTTTCTCCAAGAGACCCAGTACTTC.

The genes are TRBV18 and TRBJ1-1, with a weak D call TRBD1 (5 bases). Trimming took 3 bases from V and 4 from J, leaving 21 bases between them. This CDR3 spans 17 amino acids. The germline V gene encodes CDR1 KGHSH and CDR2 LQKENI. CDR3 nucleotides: TGTGCCAGCTCACCCAGGGAGGGGCTAGCTAGTAGCACTGAAGCTTTCTTT. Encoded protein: CASSPREGLASSTEAFF.

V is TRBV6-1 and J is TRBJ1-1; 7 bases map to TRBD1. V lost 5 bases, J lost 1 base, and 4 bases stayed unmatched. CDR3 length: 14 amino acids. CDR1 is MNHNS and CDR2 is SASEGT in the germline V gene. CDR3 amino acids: CASSLRQGNTEAFF. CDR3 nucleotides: TGTGCCAGCAGTCTTAGACAGGGGAACACTGAAGCTTTCTTT.

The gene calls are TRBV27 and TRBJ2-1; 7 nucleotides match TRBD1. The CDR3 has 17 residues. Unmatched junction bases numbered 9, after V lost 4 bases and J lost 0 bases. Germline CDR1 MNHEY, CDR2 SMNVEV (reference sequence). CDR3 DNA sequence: TGTGCCAGCAGTTCACAGGGGCCGCGTTTCTCCTACAATGAGCAGTTCTTC. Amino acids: CASSSQGPRFSYNEQFF.

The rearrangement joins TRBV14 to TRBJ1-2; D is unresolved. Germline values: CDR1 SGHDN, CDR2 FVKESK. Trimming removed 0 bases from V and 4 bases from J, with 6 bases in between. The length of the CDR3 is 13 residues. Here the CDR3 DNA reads TGTGCCAGCAGCCAAGACAGGTTCTATGGCTACACCTTC. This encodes CASSQDRFYGYTF.